The rows below give T cell receptor beta chains drawn from one sample of a study of human T cells and chemical hapten exposure. A single record per CDR3 protein comes from TCRdb applying MiXCR to the RACE reads. Here the sample spans about 120,000 distinct CDR3 sequences, roughly 14% being singletons. The specimen comprised whole blood, sampled in connection with sensitization to the hapten diphenylcyclopropenone (DPC). These receptors originate from a woman between 18 and 29 years old with alopecia areata. Some clones in this sample may be carry-over from other donors' samples. Both conserved end residues are part of each CDR3. A D gene is named only where the DNA matches it firmly. Some rows mark clone size as missing; the rest say once, few, many or name a class of expanded clone.

CASSSGPLRASTGELFF,TGTGCCAGCTCTTCCGGACCACTTCGGGCCTCCACCGGGGAGCTGTTTTTT,-,-,TRBJ2-2,TRBV18
CASSFSGLSDTQYF,TGTGCCAGCAGCTTCTCTGGACTCTCAGATACGCAGTATTTT,-,-,TRBJ2-3,TRBV7-9
CASSQDTSVTNEQYF,TGTGCCAGCAGCCAAGATACTAGCGTAACTAACGAGCAGTACTTC,TRBD2,many,TRBJ2-7,TRBV3-1
CASAFRGTEQFF,TGTGCCAGCGCATTTCGTGGGACAGAGCAGTTCTTC,-,few,TRBJ2-1,TRBV18
CASSLIRGVGDTQYF,TGTGCCAGCAGCTTAATCAGGGGTGTAGGAGATACGCAGTATTTT,-,-,TRBJ2-3,TRBV7-6
CASSDDRPRGQSTQHF,TGTGCCAGCAGTGATGACAGGCCCCGCGGTCAATCAACCCAGCATTTT,-,-,TRBJ1-5,TRBV6-2/TRBV6-3
CSARHPDTDTQYF,TGCAGTGCCCGCCACCCAGACACAGATACGCAGTATTTT,-,-,TRBJ2-3,TRBV20-1
CASSHRTSGGPGELFF,TGTGCCAGCAGCCACAGGACTAGCGGGGGACCCGGGGAGCTGTTTTTT,TRBD2,-,TRBJ2-2,TRBV14
CASSFYGQGRDEQYF,TGTGCCAGCAGCTTCTATGGACAGGGGAGGGACGAGCAGTACTTC,TRBD1,few,TRBJ2-7,TRBV5-6
CASSMSRTEKLFF,TGTGCCAGTAGTATGTCCAGAACAGAAAAACTGTTTTTT,-,many,TRBJ1-4,TRBV19